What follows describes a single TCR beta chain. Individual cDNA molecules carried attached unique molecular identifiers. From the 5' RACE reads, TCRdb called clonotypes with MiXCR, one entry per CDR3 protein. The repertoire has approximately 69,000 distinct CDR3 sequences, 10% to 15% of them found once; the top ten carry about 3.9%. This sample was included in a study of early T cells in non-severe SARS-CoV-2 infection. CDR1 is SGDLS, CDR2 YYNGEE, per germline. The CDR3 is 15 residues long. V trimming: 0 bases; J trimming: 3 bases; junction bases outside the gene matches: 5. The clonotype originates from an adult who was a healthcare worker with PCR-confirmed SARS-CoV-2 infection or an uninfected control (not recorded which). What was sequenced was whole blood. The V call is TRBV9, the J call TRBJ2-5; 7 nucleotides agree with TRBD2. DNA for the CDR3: TGTGCCAGCAGCGTAGGGGAGGGATTCAAAGAGACCCAGTACTTC. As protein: CASSVGEGFKETQYF.